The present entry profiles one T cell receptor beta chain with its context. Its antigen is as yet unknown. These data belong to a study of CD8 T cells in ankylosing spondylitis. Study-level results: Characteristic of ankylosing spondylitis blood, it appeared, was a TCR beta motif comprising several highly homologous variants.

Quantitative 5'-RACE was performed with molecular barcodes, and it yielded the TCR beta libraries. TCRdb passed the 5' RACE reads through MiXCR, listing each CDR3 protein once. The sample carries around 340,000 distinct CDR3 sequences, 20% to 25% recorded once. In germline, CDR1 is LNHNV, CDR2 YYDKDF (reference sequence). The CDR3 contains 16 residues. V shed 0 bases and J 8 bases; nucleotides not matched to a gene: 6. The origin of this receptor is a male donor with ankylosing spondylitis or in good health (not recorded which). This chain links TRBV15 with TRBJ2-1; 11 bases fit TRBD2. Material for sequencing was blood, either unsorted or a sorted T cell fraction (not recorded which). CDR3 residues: CATSRDSGLAAYEQFF. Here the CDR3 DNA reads TGTGCCACCAGCAGAGATTCGGGACTAGCGGCATATGAGCAGTTCTTC.